This paragraph covers one T cell receptor (beta chain) sequence. The target antigen is unknown. This record comes from a study of cytomegalovirus exposure and HLA in healthy donors. Study information: Across 350 to 400 genotyped donors, roughly 85% landed in the Caucasian-associated ancestry cluster. Study observations and caveats: Prior analysis indicated that the majority of TCR beta V segments exhibited productivity approximately 90% or approximately 30% of the time. The study designated about 160 TCR beta chains cytomegalovirus-associated. The classifier, whose performance was assessed in both the original and validation cohorts, reportedly diagnosed cytomegalovirus status with high specificity and sensitivity.

V lost 5 bases and J 2 bases, leaving 15 bases between the germline ends. The CDR3 length is 15 residues. The germline CDR1 and CDR2 sequences are SSHAT and FNYEAQ (reference sequence). 13 Jbeta primers and 60 Vbeta primers were used for the PCR. The method was immunoSEQ multiplex PCR; TCRdb's version includes in-frame clones alone and lacks a portion of them. Among 85,000 to 100,000 clones listed, over 70% were seen once. The origin of this receptor is a girl aged 2 to 9 in good health and CMV-seropositive. The sample was PBMCs. This chain joins TRBV7-7 and TRBJ2-5, with D perhaps TRBD2 (6 bases). CDR3 in amino acids: CASSPGGPVQETQYF. CDR3 DNA: TGTGCCAGCAGCCCCGGAGGGCCGGTACAAGAGACCCAGTACTTC.